Listed below are T cell receptor beta chains from one sample, sequenced in a study of blood T cell repertoires in COVID-19. This table comes from immunoSEQ multiplex PCR, and its TCRdb copy is limited to in-frame clones, with some not included. The sample shows 150,000 to 200,000 clones, roughly 82% of them seen only once. Material: peripheral blood. Receptors were obtained from a woman between 35 and 50 years old with COVID-19, enrolled during active disease. CDR3s include the opening cysteine and the closing phenylalanine or tryptophan. Size tells how often a clone was seen (once, few, many) or the class of an expanded clone, and some rows leave it out.

v_gene,abundance,CDR3aa
TRBV9,NA,CASSAPVRTTDYEQYF
TRBV3-1/TRBV3-2,NA,CASSQETGGLFF
TRBV7-9,once,CASSPGTKRGDTQYF
TRBV12-5,NA,CASVRGTGGYNEQFF
TRBV6-5,NA,CASSLAGGFAQYF
TRBV7-6,NA,CASSLAGRDYEQYF
TRBV7-9,NA,CASSLRGTVRGTEAFF
TRBV9,few,CASSPTGGYGNTEAFF
TRBV3-1/TRBV3-2,NA,CASSQEGGYTDTQYF
TRBV28,once,CASSFSVNEQFF
TRBV19,NA,CASSDTGGAFF
TRBV29-1,NA,CSAQGDREIGTDTQYF
TRBV7-9,NA,CASSRLAVQETQYF
TRBV7-2,NA,CASSLQGGGTEAFF
TRBV4-1,few,CASSQGPQTSLAPYEQYF
TRBV30,NA,CAWSPLGLNTEAFF
TRBV11-1,NA,CASSLGLGGYTF
TRBV6-5,NA,CASRPDRAKNIQYF
TRBV12-3/TRBV12-4,NA,CASSFGVGLPQHF
TRBV3-1/TRBV3-2,NA,CASSHQGLTYGYTF
TRBV27,NA,CASSFSQRYGYTF
TRBV18,NA,CASSPQKGAGQPQHF
TRBV7-2,NA,CASSLRALPSTDTQYF
TRBV20-1,NA,CSASIRNTGELFF
TRBV6-5,NA,CASSYSRDRNEKLFF
TRBV5-1,once,CASSLLGGDGADTQYF
TRBV29-1,NA,CSVYDRGDNYGYTF
TRBV6-5,NA,CASSYRGGYGYTF
TRBV7-8,once,CASSPRTGSADEQYF
TRBV7-7,NA,CASSTSGGRSTGELFF
TRBV19,NA,CASSITGNTGELFF
TRBV3-1/TRBV3-2,NA,CASSRRQGSYGYTF
TRBV2,few,CATTGDNEQFF
TRBV5-1,NA,CASTSDAGTSTTIRHNEQFF
TRBV6-2/TRBV6-3,NA,CASSYRRQDGYTF
TRBV5-1,NA,CASSSGQGLDTQYF
TRBV14,NA,CASSGGRKLFF
TRBV15,NA,CATSQGARDNEQFF
TRBV19,once,CASNLGVSPLHF
TRBV27,NA,CASSLRGSLGEQYF
TRBV6-6,NA,CASSRAPLGLSEETQYF
TRBV5-4,NA,CASSILVTGELFF
TRBV5-1,NA,CASSLEGFRGGGYTF
TRBV19,NA,CASSKWEVKGQPQHF
TRBV28,NA,CASIPSGTNNQPQHF
TRBV27,NA,CASSHYYEVFKIGAFF
TRBV9,NA,CASSVGTPGVEQFF
TRBV10-3,NA,CAISPDKRSYGYTF
TRBV5-4,NA,CASQPTGVSTDTQYF
TRBV7-6,NA,CASSTRDRGPEQFF
TRBV7-7,NA,CASSPRRDSNEQFF
TRBV11-3,NA,CASSYRQGPPFF
TRBV19,NA,CASSIGMGDRPIAF
TRBV5-1,once,CASSLGRAPQFQQFF
TRBV4-1,NA,CASSQDPGVDEKLFF
TRBV5-1,NA,CASSLRTVGIDTEAFF
TRBV5-1,NA,CASSLRTGTAETQYF